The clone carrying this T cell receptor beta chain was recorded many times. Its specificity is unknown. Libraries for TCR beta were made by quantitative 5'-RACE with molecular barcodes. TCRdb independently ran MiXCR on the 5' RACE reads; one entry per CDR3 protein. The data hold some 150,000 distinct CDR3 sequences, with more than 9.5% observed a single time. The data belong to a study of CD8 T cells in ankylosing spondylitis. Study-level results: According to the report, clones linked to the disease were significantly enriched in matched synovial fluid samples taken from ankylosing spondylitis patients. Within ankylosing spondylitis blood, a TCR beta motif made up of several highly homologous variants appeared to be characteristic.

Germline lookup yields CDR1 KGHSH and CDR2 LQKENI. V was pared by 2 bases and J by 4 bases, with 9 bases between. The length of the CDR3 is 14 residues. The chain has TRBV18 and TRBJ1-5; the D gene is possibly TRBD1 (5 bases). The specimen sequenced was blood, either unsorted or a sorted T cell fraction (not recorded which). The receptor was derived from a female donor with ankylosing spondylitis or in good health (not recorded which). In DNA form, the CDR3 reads TGTGCCAGCTCACCAGGGGACCTAAATCAGCCCCAGCATTTT. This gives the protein CASSPGDLNQPQHF.